This T cell receptor (beta chain) was identified in a study of OX40 agonist ivuxolimab in advanced cancers. With respect to the entire study: The costimulatory receptor OX40 (CD134) was targeted by ivuxolimab, a fully human IgG2 agonistic monoclonal antibody. Intravenous ivuxolimab was administered to patients every 2 weeks at six dose levels: 0.01, 0.1, 0.3, 1.5, 3 and 10 mg/kg. Of the roughly 50 dose-escalation patients, hepatocellular carcinoma was present in about 19, melanoma in some 15, renal cell carcinoma in 9 and head and neck cancer in 9. In the dose-escalation cohort, 70% to 85% of patients were male, and the mean age was approximately 60 years, with a range of roughly 20 to 85. Prior anti-PD-1, anti-PD-L1 or anti-CTLA-4 therapy was permitted, and approximately 40% of dose-escalation patients had received checkpoint inhibitors. Three dose-escalation patients achieved partial responses, one with hepatocellular carcinoma and two with cutaneous melanoma. The purpose of peripheral TCRbeta sequencing was to test whether ivuxolimab changed TCR sequence diversity and led to clonal T-cell expansion. The paper reports the monotherapy dose-escalation portion (N of about 50 patients) of the phase I ivuxolimab trial.

To sequence the TCRbeta CDR3 region, genomic DNA was isolated from the sorted cells. The immunoSEQ Assay was used for sequencing of TCRbeta CDR3 regions. TCRdb's version of the immuneACCESS table is confined to in-frame rearrangements and falls short of the full clone set. An unresolved V gene accounts for under half of the shortfall where checked; the remainder is of unknown origin. Counted in this sample were tens of thousands of clones; about 85% of them appeared once. The biggest ten clones account for under 4% of the sample. CDR3 length: 14 amino acids, cysteine to phenylalanine. Only the CDR3 DNA is retained, 42 bases long and in frame from the first base. CDR1 and CDR2, per the germline V gene (reference sequence), are LNHDA and SQIVND. V gives up 7 bases and J gives up 3 bases, and the segment between their germline ends measures 10 bases. Study-wide findings and limitations: Low levels of normalized T-cell clonal expansion were also seen in some patients who did not respond. Clonal expansion of both CD4+ and CD8+ blood T cells was observed from baseline to week 6 at doses 0.1 to 3.0 mg/kg. Partial responders in the 0.1-3.0 mg/kg groups had among the lowest normalized peripheral clonal expansion, especially among CD8+ T cells. The antigen specificity of the peripheral T cells that underwent clonal expansion was not determined. After ivuxolimab, expanded clones were on average more numerous among CD8+ T cells than among CD4+ T cells.

On this clone itself: Its antigen remains undetermined. No base qualities exist here, and no much larger clone lies one base off it.

Patients with a history of autoimmune disease or receiving systemic immunosuppression were excluded from the trial. Peripheral blood for TCR sequencing was collected from all dose cohorts at baseline, on cycle 4 day 1, and on cycle 7 day 1. The samples were taken from a phase I, first-in-human, multicenter, open-label dose-escalation trial of ivuxolimab. Adults with locally advanced or metastatic melanoma, renal cell carcinoma, hepatocellular carcinoma or head and neck squamous cell carcinoma were enrolled in the trial. Before TCR sequencing, CD4+ T cells and CD8+ T cells were sorted from peripheral blood as separate populations.

The clonotype comes from an adult with an advanced solid tumor such as melanoma, head and neck, liver or kidney cancer. Specimen: CD4+ or CD8+ T cells sorted from blood, collected in a trial of the OX40 agonist ivuxolimab. The chain is encoded by TRBV19 joined to TRBJ2-6, with the D gene not confidently named. This receptor carries the CDR3 CASTSTFGANVLTF. Read as DNA, the sequence is TGTGCCAGTACCTCTACGTTTGGGGCCAACGTCCTGACTTTC.